This T cell receptor beta chain was observed in a study of T-cell memory formation after mild COVID-19. The V and J ends lost 7 bases and 1 base respectively, with 21 bases between them. The CDR3 is 17 amino acids. Findings of the study overall: CD4+ bias marked clones expanding day 15 to 37, unlike balanced contracting clones.

Comments on this clonotype: Its antigen is unknown.

It was 5'RACE with constant-segment primers that produced the TCR alpha and TCR beta cDNA libraries, which carried sample barcodes and UMIs. Each CDR3 protein gets one entry after TCRdb re-called the 5' RACE reads with MiXCR. The sample records about 310,000 distinct CDR3 sequences, less than 20% being singletons. This chain links TRBV12-3 or TRBV12-4 with TRBJ2-3; no clear D. The origin of this receptor is a man between 18 and 35 years old who had mild COVID-19 (a few samples of this study predate the infection). Cell type and time point are not known. The specimen sequenced was PBMCs or a T cell subset sorted from them (not recorded which). CDR3 coding DNA: TGTGCCAGCACCCTCCGTCTACAGCCCATCGGCACAGATACGCAGTATTTT. Translated, it gives CASTLRLQPIGTDTQYF.